Following are 8 T cell receptor beta chains from one sample sequenced in a study of T cell responses to AZD1222 COVID-19 vaccine. Some clones are missing from TCRdb's copy, which holds only in-frame ones; the method was immunoSEQ multiplex PCR. The sample records nearly 110,000 clones, around 92% being singletons. Sequenced material: peripheral blood, taken 28 days after the second AZD1222 dose. These receptors all come from an adult who received the AZD1222 COVID-19 vaccine.

This chain uses TRBV7-7 with TRBJ2-1; D gene unclear. V gave up 1 base and J gave up 7 bases, with 8 bases separating them. CDR3 length: 13 residues. Germline CDR1 SSHAT, CDR2 FNYEAQ (reference sequence). Written as DNA, the CDR3 is TGTGCCAGCAGCTTAGGACAAAAAAATGAGCAGTTCTTC. This gives the protein CASSLGQKNEQFF.

The genes are TRBV10-3 and TRBJ2-1; 7 positions match TRBD2. The germline CDR1 and CDR2 sequences are ENHRY and SYGVKD. J gave up 6 bases and V 0 bases, and 5 bases lay outside the gene matches. The CDR3 sequence is 15 residues long. CDR3: CAISESTSVPNEQFF. The CDR3 DNA is TGTGCCATCAGTGAGTCAACTAGCGTCCCCAATGAGCAGTTCTTC.

The chain employs TRBV18 and TRBJ1-3; D is uncertain. V was clipped by 3 bases and J by 4 bases, with 16 bases between them. The CDR3 has 16 amino acids. Per the germline V gene, CDR1 is KGHSH and CDR2 is LQKENI. This CDR3 reads CASSPSGLLAGNTIYF. CDR3 nucleotide sequence: TGTGCCAGCTCACCTTCCGGGCTCCTAGCCGGAAACACCATATATTTT.

This sequence joins TRBV27 and TRBJ1-1; 7 positions agree with TRBD1. The CDR3 loop spans 15 amino acids. Per the germline V gene, CDR1 is MNHEY and CDR2 is SMNVEV (reference sequence). V was clipped by 5 bases and J by 1 base; unmatched bases: 7. The CDR3 reads CASSPPPGGNTEAFF. Here the CDR3 DNA reads TGTGCCAGCAGTCCCCCGCCAGGGGGGAACACTGAAGCTTTCTTT.

This sequence joins TRBV30 and TRBJ1-3; 7 bases are shared with TRBD1. In germline, CDR1 is GTSNPN, CDR2 SVGIG (reference sequence). This CDR3 region has 13 residues. The trim removed 6 bases at V and 0 bases at J, leaving 2 bases unmatched. CDR3 loop: CACRTGSGNTIYF. In nucleotides, the CDR3 is TGTGCCTGCCGGACAGGCTCTGGAAACACCATATATTTT.

V usage is TRBV7-9 and J usage is TRBJ1-1; weak D call: TRBD1 (6 bases). The CDR3 spans 15 residues. CDR1 and CDR2 from the germline V gene are SEHNR and FQNEAQ (reference sequence). Trimming left V 2 bases short and J 1 base short, with 11 bases between. The chain's CDR3 is CASSLSGQTNTEAFF. The CDR3, as DNA: TGTGCCAGCAGCTTAAGCGGACAGACGAACACTGAAGCTTTCTTT.

The chain links TRBV27 to TRBJ2-7, with 9 bases lining up with TRBD1. The V and J ends lost 2 bases and 1 base, in that order; junction bases with no gene match: 9. The CDR3 extends over 17 amino acids. Germline CDR1 and CDR2: MNHEY and SMNVEV (reference sequence). CDR3 coding DNA: TGTGCCAGCAGTTTAGGTTATGGGACAGGGCTGTCCTACGAGCAGTACTTC. Translated, it gives CASSLGYGTGLSYEQYF.

V usage is TRBV5-1 and J usage is TRBJ2-1; 9 bases are a match to TRBD2. V was clipped by 5 bases and J by 3 bases; unmatched bases: 3. The CDR3 contains 14 residues. Germline V CDR1 and CDR2: SGHRS, YFSETQ. CDR3 residues: CASRRAGGYNEQFF. The CDR3 nucleotides read TGCGCCAGCAGGAGAGCGGGAGGCTACAATGAGCAGTTCTTC.